These 20 T cell receptor beta chains share one sample of origin, sequenced in a study of shared clonotypes between healthy human individuals. Clones were sequenced by immunoSEQ multiplex PCR, and TCRdb holds only the in-frame ones, with some missing. This table holds 1.5 million to 2.5 million clones, about 95% found once. CD45RO-negative CD8 cells positively selected for CCR7 made up the naive population, which excluded terminally differentiated effector memory CD45RA+ cells. The sample comprised naive CD8+ T cells sorted from blood. Receptors originate from a young man in good health.

This sequence joins TRBV7-8 and TRBJ2-2; 7 bases are shared with TRBD2. This CDR3 comprises 19 residues. The germline gives CDR1 SGHVS, CDR2 FQNEAQ. V was clipped by 3 bases and J by 7 bases; unmatched bases: 20. The CDR3 protein is CASSFRAFQGLVIYGELFF. The CDR3 DNA follows: TGTGCCAGCAGCTTTAGGGCTTTTCAAGGACTAGTGATATACGGGGAGCTGTTTTTT.

CDR3 coding DNA: TGTGCCAGCAGCTTAGAGGGGTCTCCCTACGAGCAGTACTTC. Its protein product is CASSLEGSPYEQYF. The rearrangement uses TRBV7-2 and TRBJ2-7, with a tentative D call TRBD1 (5 bases). The germline gives CDR1 SGHTA, CDR2 FQGNSA. The CDR3 is 14 amino acids. Deletions cut 1 base from V and 2 bases from J, with 9 bases between.

The V call is TRBV2, the J call TRBJ2-3; 13 bases agree with TRBD2. The CDR3 runs to 20 residues. Unmatched junction bases numbered 15, after V lost 2 bases and J lost 4 bases. CDR1 SNHLY and CDR2 FYNNEI come from the germline V gene. The CDR3 sequence is CASSESSGAGTSGIADTQYF. The CDR3 DNA is TGTGCCAGCAGTGAATCGAGCGGAGCCGGGACTAGCGGGATAGCAGATACGCAGTATTTT.

This chain joins TRBV30 and TRBJ1-2, with 9 bases fitting TRBD1. V was clipped by 3 bases and J by 10 bases; unmatched bases: 12. The CDR3 loop spans 14 amino acids. The germline CDR1 and CDR2 sequences are GTSNPN and SVGIG (reference sequence). Here the CDR3 DNA reads TGTGCCTGGAGGTCCCCTGACAGGGGGTTGGCCTACACCTTC. Protein product: CAWRSPDRGLAYTF.

V gene TRBV7-9 combines with J gene TRBJ2-7; tentatively, D is TRBD2 (5 bases). With 3 bases removed from V and 0 bases from J, the gap between germline ends came to 18 bases. Germline CDR1 and CDR2: SEHNR and FQNEAQ (reference sequence). The CDR3 is 17 residues long. CDR3 residues: CASSLLLGEGSSYEQYF. In DNA, the CDR3 is TGTGCCAGCAGCTTGTTACTAGGAGAGGGTAGCTCCTACGAGCAGTACTTC.

The gene calls are TRBV9 and TRBJ2-2; possible D gene TRBD1, 6 bases. The CDR3 spans 14 residues. Germline loops: CDR1 SGDLS, CDR2 YYNGEE. V lost 3 bases to trimming and J lost 7 bases, with 13 bases between them. Here the CDR3 reads CASSGAGAIGELFF. In DNA form, the CDR3 reads TGTGCCAGCAGCGGAGCAGGGGCTATCGGGGAGCTGTTTTTT.

The chain has TRBV5-6 and TRBJ2-7; TRBD1 is a possible D gene (6 bases). The germline V gene encodes CDR1 SGHDT and CDR2 YYEEEE. V was trimmed by 2 bases and J by 7 bases, leaving 19 bases between them. The CDR3 has 15 residues. CDR3 nucleotide sequence: TGTGCCAGCAGCTTCTCTACGGCAGGGGCCTGGGAGCAGTACTTC. This translates into CASSFSTAGAWEQYF.

This chain uses TRBV5-1 with TRBJ2-7; 7 bases agree with TRBD2. After removal of 4 bases from V and 2 bases from J, the junction contained 9 bases not matched to a gene. Germline V gene data show CDR1 as SGHRS and CDR2 as YFSETQ. This CDR3 spans 15 amino acids. The CDR3 region is CASSPTPGGTYEQYF. As DNA, the CDR3 is TGCGCCAGCAGCCCGACACCCGGGGGGACCTACGAGCAGTACTTC.

The V call is TRBV4-1, the J call TRBJ1-1, with unresolved D. The V gene lost 4 bases and the J gene lost 5 bases, with 11 bases spanning the gap. Germline V lookup: CDR1 MGHRA, CDR2 YSYEKL. The CDR3 totals 13 residues. CDR3: CASSLSDGTEAFF. CDR3 sequence (DNA): TGCGCCAGCAGCCTCTCCGATGGGACTGAAGCTTTCTTT.

The V and J genes are TRBV6-1 and TRBJ1-5; D perhaps matches TRBD1 (6 bases). The CDR3 spans 16 residues. The germline gives CDR1 MNHNS, CDR2 SASEGT. With 0 bases removed from V and 3 bases from J, the gap between germline ends came to 12 bases. The CDR3 nucleotides read TGTGCCAGCAGTGAAGCCCCGGGACACCCCAATCAGCCCCAGCATTTT. Protein: CASSEAPGHPNQPQHF.

A remark on this clone: The sample holds other DNA sequences that translate to the same CDR3. The chain has TRBV5-5 and TRBJ2-7; D gene unclear. The CDR3 is 12 residues long. Trimming removed 0 bases from V and 7 bases from J, with 8 bases in between. Germline lookup yields CDR1 SGHKS and CDR2 YYEKEE (reference sequence). CDR3 amino acids: CASSLGPTEQYF. The CDR3 DNA follows: TGTGCCAGCAGCTTGGGCCCCACGGAGCAGTACTTC.

V is TRBV5-6 and J is TRBJ1-1; D is unclear. Trimming took off 3 bases at V and 1 base at J, with 7 bases between the two ends. The CDR3 is 13 amino acids. In germline, CDR1 is SGHDT, CDR2 YYEEEE. The CDR3 region is CASSSAGNTEAFF. The CDR3 bases are TGTGCCAGCAGCTCGGCCGGGAACACTGAAGCTTTCTTT.

This clone was detected only once. V gene TRBV9 combines with J gene TRBJ2-7; D gene ambiguous. Germline V gives CDR1 SGDLS, CDR2 YYNGEE. Trimming left V 3 bases short and J 2 bases short, with 3 bases between. This CDR3 has 11 residues. The CDR3 DNA follows: TGTGCCAGCAGCGGAACCTACGAGCAGTACTTC. Translating gives CASSGTYEQYF.

V usage is TRBV7-8 and J usage is TRBJ1-5; D gene unclear. Germline assignment: CDR1 SGHVS and CDR2 FQNEAQ. The germline V and J ends were trimmed by 5 bases and 7 bases, with 15 bases remaining between them. This CDR3 spans 14 amino acids. The CDR3 nucleotides are TGTGCCAGCAGCCTGCCGGGCGGGCGGCAGCCCCAGCATTTT. Translated: CASSLPGGRQPQHF.

The chain is built from TRBV5-4 and TRBJ2-7; 8 nucleotides match TRBD2. V shed 3 bases, J shed 6 bases, and the junction held 5 bases outside the gene matches. Per germline, CDR1 SGHNT and CDR2 YYREEE (reference sequence). The CDR3 totals 13 residues. The CDR3 spells CASSSGLDFEQYF. The CDR3 nucleotides are TGTGCCAGCAGCTCGGGACTAGACTTCGAGCAGTACTTC. The variable domain in full, completed from reference TRBV5-4 and TRBJ2-7, reads ETGVTQSPTHLIKTRGQQVTLRCSSQSGHNTVSWYQQALGQGPQFIFQYYREEENGRGNFPPRFSGLQFPNYSSELNVNALELDDSALYLCASSSGLDFEQYFGPGTRLTVT.

Worth noting for this clone: Other DNA sequences within the sample encode an identical CDR3. The CDR3 DNA reads as TGTGCCAGCAGCTTGGCCGGGAATAATCAGCCCCAGCATTTT. Translating it yields CASSLAGNNQPQHF. The J gene is TRBJ1-5, the V gene TRBV5-6; no reliable D call. Looked up from germline, CDR1 is SGHDT and CDR2 is YYEEEE. V lost 0 bases and J 4 bases, leaving 8 bases between the germline ends. This CDR3 comprises 14 residues. The full variable domain, rest sourced from reference TRBV5-6 and TRBJ1-5, is DAGVTQSPTHLIKTRGQQVTLRCSPKSGHDTVSWYQQALGQGPQFIFQYYEEEERQRGNFPDRFSGHQFPNYSSELNVNALLLGDSALYLCASSLAGNNQPQHFGDGTRLSIL.

The chain couples TRBV2 to TRBJ2-1; TRBD2 agrees at 10 bases. This CDR3 has 16 residues. V was pared by 3 bases and J by 9 bases, with 11 bases of the junction left unmatched. The germline CDR1 and CDR2 sequences are SNHLY and FYNNEI. CDR3 sequence: CASSEWLAGVFSEQFF. As DNA, the CDR3 is TGTGCCAGCAGTGAGTGGCTAGCGGGGGTTTTTAGTGAGCAGTTCTTC.

The V gene is TRBV29-1, the J gene TRBJ2-7; no firm D call. CDR1 is SQVTM and CDR2 is ANQGSEA in the germline V gene. This CDR3 has 13 amino acids. Between the trimmed V and J ends, which lost 5 bases and 4 bases, there was a span of 15 bases. The CDR3: CSVRAGENYEQYF. Here the CDR3 DNA reads TGCAGCGTTAGGGCAGGAGAAAATTACGAGCAGTACTTC.

V usage is TRBV7-6 and J usage is TRBJ2-7, with D uncertain. From germline, CDR1 is SGHVS and CDR2 FNYEAQ. V dropped 4 bases and J dropped 4 bases, with 11 bases sitting between them. This CDR3 is 13 amino acids long. CDR3 bases: TGTGCCAGCAGCTCCGGAGTTGGGTACGAGCAGTACTTC. Its protein product is CASSSGVGYEQYF.

V gene TRBV19 combines with J gene TRBJ2-7; 9 bases match TRBD1. CDR1 LNHDA and CDR2 SQIVND come from the germline V gene (reference sequence). V dropped 3 bases and J dropped 1; count of bases not matched to a gene: 10. This CDR3 has 17 amino acids. CDR3 residues: CASSIPPGTGPSYEQYF. CDR3 bases: TGTGCCAGTAGTATTCCTCCCGGGACAGGGCCTTCCTACGAGCAGTACTTC.